The sequence of this T cell receptor (beta chain) was determined in a study of blood T cell repertoires in COVID-19. Study details: Material from acute and convalescent COVID-19 was sourced from the United States, Italy and Spain. T cells, B-cell-depleted T cells, or PBMCs supplied cDNA or gDNA.

Assay used: immunoSEQ multiplex PCR; TCRdb lists only in-frame clones, some missing. The table includes 180,000 or so clones, roughly 86% detected once. Germline V gives CDR1 MNHEY, CDR2 SMNVEV (reference sequence). V trimming: 0 bases; J trimming: 3 bases; junction bases outside the gene matches: 3. This CDR3 contains 15 residues. Source material: peripheral blood. The TCR originated in a man aged 18 to 30 with active or convalescent COVID-19. This chain uses TRBV27 with TRBJ2-3, with 7 bases matching TRBD1. The CDR3 DNA sequence: TGTGCCAGCAGTTTATCGACAGGGTGGACAGATACGCAGTATTTT. This translates into CASSLSTGWTDTQYF.